This TCR beta chain was sequenced during a study of shared clonotypes between healthy human individuals (dated by TCRdb to the early 2020s). As for the study more broadly: The cohort included three men and a couple of women between 18 and 49 years of age. The study deeply sequenced blood TCR repertoires of about 5 healthy adults to estimate repertoire size and the extent of clonotype sharing between individuals. Each donor's leukapheresis produced roughly between about 0.85 and 10 billion PBMCs. To increase sequencing depth and limit assay-specific biases, different laboratories used diverse techniques to prepare libraries and sequence TCR repertoires. For each donor, three plates each were used for CD4 naive and CD4 memory, two plates were used for CD8 naive, and one plate was used for CD8 memory.

Using the deep immunoSEQ assay, TCR CDR3 regions were amplified from genomic DNA by multiplex PCR. Extracted genomic DNA from each cell subset was distributed evenly across all wells of several immunoSEQ 96-well plates, and each plate was treated as a replicate. For sorted subsets, around 200 ng genomic DNA, equal to approximately 30,000 T cell genomes, was loaded into each replicate PCR. Purified libraries were quantified with a Qubit 3.0 fluorometer, sized on a Bioanalyzer 2100, and re-quantified with the KAPA Library Quantification kit. Every immunoSEQ 96-well plate was sequenced on a separate single-read 150-cycle Illumina NextSeq 550 flow cell. In the source study's methods: Because the immunoSEQ output included only junctional sequences and no quality scores, the filtering could not be the same as the filtering used for full-length reads. Sequences were annotated with PyIR, a Python wrapper for IgBLAST v1.9, using IMGT germline references to assign V/J genes and CDR3. Any read was removed if the V/J assignment was weak (E-value above 1e-6), the CDR3 was missing, or the read contained stop codons, out-of-frame junctions, or ambiguous translated residues. V3J clonotypes were defined by identical inferred V gene, J gene, and CDR3 amino acid sequence. Percentage overlap between repertoires was computed as shared unique clonotypes divided by the size of the smaller repertoire. Three approaches were used to assess repertoire richness: RTK rarefaction, the Chao1 estimator, and Recon v2.1 estimates of unobserved clonotypes. Generation probabilities were computed with OLGA for all TCRbeta clonotypes obtained by the gDNA method from several donors. As stored in TCRdb, this immuneACCESS dataset retains in-frame rearrangements with V and J assigned. A fraction of the clones does not appear; measured against another copy, unresolved V genes explain less than half of the discrepancy, and the remainder lacks a known reason. From that table come the V and J calls and clone size; the DNA was used to work out D and trimming. The table for this sample lists over 1.4 million clones; over 95% of them were counted only once. The top ten hold approximately 1.1% of the sample.

The donors were healthy, HIV-negative adults with no recently reported acute infections or vaccinations. Every donor was a Caucasian adult living in Nashville, Tennessee, USA. CD4+ T cells were enriched by magnetic negative selection, after which naive cells were positively selected on CD45RA and the negative fraction was taken as the memory subset. After blood collection by leukapheresis, PBMCs were isolated using Ficoll-Histopaque density gradient centrifugation and then cryopreserved in the vapor phase of liquid nitrogen. Analytical flow cytometry was used to check the purity and quantity of each magnetically sorted T cell population. Each sorted fraction had its genomic DNA isolated and then quantified by UV absorbance on a Nanodrop 2000c. Summary of the overall study and its limitations: Sampling was restricted to blood, and TCR repertoires in tissue are likely to differ from TCR repertoires in blood. Based on pairwise subsampling, the degree of clonotype sharing among donors was expected to be affected by sequencing depth. Incomplete sequencing was indicated by rarefaction of sorted-subset datasets, despite the large sequencing depth. Clonotypes shared by all four sorted-subset donors showed higher generation probabilities than non-shared clonotypes. The genetic and exposure-history diversity represented was limited by the small number of donors. Estimated clonotype richness was generally larger for naive than for memory subsets. Across a few donors, around 5% of naive CD4, roughly 3.3% of naive CD8, around 2.1% of memory CD4, and around 0.4% of memory CD8 clonotypes were shared.

V is shortened by 1 base, J by 7 bases, and the region joining them spans 9 bases. The CDR3, cysteine through phenylalanine, is 13 amino acids long. Only the CDR3 region is kept as DNA, spanning 39 bases read in frame from base 1. CDR1 and CDR2, looked up from the germline V gene, are SGHRS and YFSETQ. For this clone: Its antigen target is currently unknown. No much larger clonotype is one base removed from it; base qualities were not supplied.

In this chain, TRBV5-1 is recombined with TRBJ2-1, with the identity of the D gene unclear. The TCR originated in a man under 40 in good health. Sequenced input: naive CD4+ T cells sorted from blood. The sample's cell subset or site label, decoded: CD45RA+ positively selected. The DNA sequence is as follows: TGCGCCAGCAGCTTGTCCCCCGAGAATGAGCAGTTCTTC. This sequence encodes CASSLSPENEQFF.